The clone carrying this T cell receptor (beta chain) was observed many times. What it recognizes is unknown. CDR3 length: 14 amino acids. Trimming cost V 5 bases and J 6 bases, with 14 bases left between them. Germline loops: CDR1 MDHEN, CDR2 SYDVKM. The data stem from a study of cytomegalovirus exposure and HLA in healthy donors. Study at large: Per a later analysis, the roughly 690 first-cohort and some 110 validation repertoires shared one platform.

Study-wide findings and caveats: A classifier reportedly called cytomegalovirus status with high sensitivity and specificity. Subsequent analysis showed first-cohort TCR clusters tending to co-occur in some 120 validation repertoires.

Only in-frame clones appear in the TCRdb table, and some are missing; sequencing was by immunoSEQ multiplex PCR. This sample carries some 330,000 clones, about nine tenths of them seen once, and the ten largest clones take around 0.8%. From the 120-subject validation cohort, which was separate from the roughly 700-subject first cohort, the donors were drawn. The chain uses TRBV28 and TRBJ1-5; perhaps TRBD1 as D (5 bases). This receptor was obtained from a woman under 30 in good health and CMV-seronegative. Sequenced sample: PBMCs. As DNA, the CDR3 is TGTGCCAGCAGTCCCCCCAGGGCAGGTCAGCCCCAGCATTTT. As protein: CASSPPRAGQPQHF.